A selection of T cell receptor beta chains follows, all from one sample in a study of OX40 agonist ivuxolimab in advanced cancers. Clones were read by immunoSEQ multiplex PCR, and TCRdb kept only the in-frame ones, dropping some. Among 40,000 to 60,000 clones listed, around 86% were seen once. Material: CD4+ or CD8+ T cells sorted from blood, obtained in a trial of the OX40 agonist ivuxolimab. These receptors all come from an adult with an advanced solid tumor such as melanoma, head and neck, liver or kidney cancer. Each CDR3 is given with its conserved first and last residue. D genes are given only for firm matches. Only some rows state a clone size, as once, few, many or a class for expanded clones.

.	TRBJ1-5	TRBV6-4	few	CASSDSKPAMGYSNQPQHF	TGTGCCAGCAGTGACTCGAAGCCAGCCATGGGATATAGCAATCAGCCCCAGCATTTT
TRBD1	TRBJ1-3	TRBV4-1	few	CASSQPQGAIVPGNTIYF	TGCGCCAGCAGCCAGCCACAGGGGGCTATTGTTCCTGGAAACACCATATATTTT
.	TRBJ2-1	TRBV9	.	CASSVVAFDEQFF	TGTGCCAGCAGCGTAGTAGCGTTCGATGAGCAGTTCTTC
.	TRBJ1-5	TRBV10-2	once	CASSTGLGSNQPQHF	TGCGCCAGCAGTACAGGGTTGGGTAGCAATCAGCCCCAGCATTTT
TRBD1	TRBJ2-1	TRBV28	.	CASSLGTDNNEQFF	TGTGCCAGCAGTTTAGGGACAGACAACAATGAGCAGTTCTTC
TRBD1	TRBJ2-5	TRBV4-2	.	CASSQEQTGGSETQYF	TGTGCCAGCAGCCAAGAACAGACAGGGGGTTCAGAGACCCAGTACTTC
.	TRBJ1-3	TRBV2	few	CASRNMDSSGNTIYF	TGTGCCAGCAGGAATATGGACAGTTCTGGAAACACCATATATTTT
TRBD2	TRBJ2-7	TRBV4-3	once	CASSQREGPYEQYF	TGCGCCAGCAGCCAGCGGGAGGGCCCCTACGAGCAGTACTTC
.	TRBJ2-3	TRBV28	once	CASSLWVRGNTDTQYF	TGTGCCAGCAGTTTATGGGTCAGGGGTAATACAGATACGCAGTATTTT
.	TRBJ1-1	TRBV2	.	CASTPSGAYTEAFF	TGTGCCAGCACTCCAAGCGGAGCTTACACTGAAGCTTTCTTT
TRBD1	TRBJ1-3	TRBV30	once	CAYRDRIFQGNTIYF	TGTGCCTATAGGGACAGAATTTTCCAAGGAAACACCATATATTTT
.	TRBJ2-3	TRBV7-7	.	CASSLSLRPADTQYF	TGTGCCAGCAGCTTAAGTTTACGGCCTGCAGATACGCAGTATTTT
.	TRBJ1-1	TRBV5-1	few	CASSLDWGNTEAFF	TGCGCCAGCAGCTTGGACTGGGGGAACACTGAAGCTTTCTTT
.	TRBJ1-1	TRBV7-2	.	CASSPWAGIEAFF	TGTGCCAGCAGCCCTTGGGCAGGGATTGAAGCTTTCTTT
TRBD2	TRBJ2-3	TRBV7-6	.	CASSKGLAGVPTDTQYF	TGTGCCAGCAGTAAAGGACTAGCGGGAGTCCCCACAGATACGCAGTATTTT
.	TRBJ2-1	TRBV7-9	.	CASSSTTGNEQFF	TGTGCCAGCAGCTCCACCACAGGGAATGAGCAGTTCTTC
.	TRBJ1-3	TRBV5-4	.	CASSSQGSPGNTIYF	TGTGCCAGCAGCTCCCAGGGATCACCTGGAAACACCATATATTTT
.	TRBJ2-1	TRBV19	.	CASSIDLDTGAGNEQFF	TGTGCCAGTAGTATAGATTTGGATACGGGGGCGGGGAATGAGCAGTTCTTC
.	TRBJ2-1	TRBV2	.	CASNEYNEQFF	TGTGCCAGCAACGAGTACAATGAGCAGTTCTTC
.	TRBJ2-2	TRBV11-2	.	CASWVAGELFF	TGTGCCAGCTGGGTGGCCGGGGAGCTGTTTTTT
.	TRBJ2-5	TRBV27	few	CASSPSPTRGFEQETQYF	TGTGCCAGCAGCCCATCCCCTACAAGGGGGTTCGAGCAAGAGACCCAGTACTTC
.	TRBJ1-4	TRBV28	.	CASSFPYLLGREEKLFF	TGTGCCAGCAGTTTCCCTTACCTTCTCGGACGGGAAGAAAAACTGTTTTTT
.	TRBJ2-2	TRBV5-1	once	CASSIEDALVTGELFF	TGCGCCAGCAGCATCGAGGACGCCTTGGTCACCGGGGAGCTGTTTTTT
.	TRBJ2-1	TRBV5-6	.	CASSFGVGADEQFF	TGTGCCAGCAGCTTTGGGGTCGGGGCCGATGAGCAGTTCTTC
.	TRBJ1-1	TRBV6-6	.	CASSYLGQNTEAFF	TGTGCCAGCAGTTACTTGGGACAGAACACTGAAGCTTTCTTT
TRBD1	TRBJ1-1	TRBV2	.	CASSMGQGVNTEAFF	TGTGCCAGCAGCATGGGACAGGGGGTTAACACTGAAGCTTTCTTT
.	TRBJ2-1	TRBV14	.	CASSFIWPGNNEQFF	TGTGCCAGCAGCTTCATATGGCCAGGGAACAATGAGCAGTTCTTC
.	TRBJ1-1	TRBV18	.	CASSPVTFLNTEAFF	TGTGCCAGCTCACCAGTGACATTCTTGAACACTGAAGCTTTCTTT
TRBD1	TRBJ1-2	TRBV30	.	CAYADRYDYGYTF	TGTGCCTACGCGGACAGGTACGACTATGGCTACACCTTC
.	TRBJ2-1	TRBV27	.	CASSLGLSSSYNEQFF	TGTGCCAGCAGTTTAGGCCTAAGTTCCTCCTACAATGAGCAGTTCTTC